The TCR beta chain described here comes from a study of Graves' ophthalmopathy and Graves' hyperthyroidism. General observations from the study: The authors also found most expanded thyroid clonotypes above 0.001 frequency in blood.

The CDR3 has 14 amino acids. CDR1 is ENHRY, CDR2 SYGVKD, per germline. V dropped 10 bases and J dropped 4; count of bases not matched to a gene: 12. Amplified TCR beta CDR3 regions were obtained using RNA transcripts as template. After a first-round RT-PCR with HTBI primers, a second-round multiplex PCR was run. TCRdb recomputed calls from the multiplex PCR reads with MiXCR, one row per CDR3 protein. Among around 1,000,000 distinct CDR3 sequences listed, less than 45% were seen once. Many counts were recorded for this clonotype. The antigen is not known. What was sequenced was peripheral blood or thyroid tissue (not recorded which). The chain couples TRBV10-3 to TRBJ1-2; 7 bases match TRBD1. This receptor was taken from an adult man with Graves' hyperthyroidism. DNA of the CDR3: TGTGCCAGCAGCCTAAAGACAGGGACCTATGGCTACACCTTC. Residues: CASSLKTGTYGYTF.